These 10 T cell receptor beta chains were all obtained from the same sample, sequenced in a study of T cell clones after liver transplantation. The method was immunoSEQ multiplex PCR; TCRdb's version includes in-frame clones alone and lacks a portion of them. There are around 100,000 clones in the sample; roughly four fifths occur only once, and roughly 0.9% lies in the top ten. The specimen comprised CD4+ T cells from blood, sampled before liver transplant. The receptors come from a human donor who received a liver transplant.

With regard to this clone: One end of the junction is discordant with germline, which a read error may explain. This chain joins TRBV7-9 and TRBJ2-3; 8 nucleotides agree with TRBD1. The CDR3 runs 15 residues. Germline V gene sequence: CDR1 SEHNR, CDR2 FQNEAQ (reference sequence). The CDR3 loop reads CASTLPGQGTDTQYF. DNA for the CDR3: TGTGCCAGCACCTTACCGGGACAGGGCACAGATACGCAGTATTTT.

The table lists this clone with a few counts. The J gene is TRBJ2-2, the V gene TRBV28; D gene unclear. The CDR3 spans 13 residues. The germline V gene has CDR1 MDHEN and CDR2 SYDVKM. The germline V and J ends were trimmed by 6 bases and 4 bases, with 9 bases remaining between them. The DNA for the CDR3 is TGTGCCAGCAGCTTGCTCGGCACCGGGGAGCTGTTTTTT. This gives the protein CASSLLGTGELFF.

This chain's CDR3 is CASSLQGQSGIEKLFF. The CDR3 DNA follows: TGTGCCAGCAGCTTGCAGGGACAGAGCGGAATTGAAAAACTGTTTTTT. The chain has TRBV5-5 and TRBJ1-4; 7 positions agree with TRBD1. Germline CDR1 and CDR2: SGHKS and YYEKEE (reference sequence). V dropped 1 base and J dropped 7; count of bases not matched to a gene: 10. The CDR3 is 16 amino acids.

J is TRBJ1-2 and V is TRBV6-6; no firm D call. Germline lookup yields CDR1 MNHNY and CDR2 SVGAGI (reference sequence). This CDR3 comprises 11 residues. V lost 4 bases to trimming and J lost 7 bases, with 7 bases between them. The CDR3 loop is CASSSGLGYTF. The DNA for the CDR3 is TGTGCCAGCAGTTCCGGGCTTGGCTACACCTTC.

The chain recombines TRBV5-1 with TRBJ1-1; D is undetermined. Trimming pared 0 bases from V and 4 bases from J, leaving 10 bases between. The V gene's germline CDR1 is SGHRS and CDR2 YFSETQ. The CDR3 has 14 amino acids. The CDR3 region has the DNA TGCGCCAGCAGCTTGGGTACATGGAGCACTGAAGCTTTCTTT. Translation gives CASSLGTWSTEAFF.

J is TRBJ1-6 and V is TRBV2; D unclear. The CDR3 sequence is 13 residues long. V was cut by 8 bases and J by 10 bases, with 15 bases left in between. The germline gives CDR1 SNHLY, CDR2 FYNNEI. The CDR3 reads CASLYRAQSPLHF. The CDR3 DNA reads TGTGCCAGCCTTTATAGAGCTCAATCACCCCTCCACTTT.

The CDR3 here is CASSSGLLLDNEQFF. The CDR3 DNA reads TGTGCCAGCAGCTCGGGACTACTCCTAGACAATGAGCAGTTCTTC. The chain carries TRBV7-8 and TRBJ2-1, with 7 bases identical to TRBD2. The V gene end was trimmed by 4 bases and the J gene end by 5 bases; junction bases not matched to a gene: 8. There are 15 residues in the CDR3. The germline gives CDR1 SGHVS, CDR2 FQNEAQ.

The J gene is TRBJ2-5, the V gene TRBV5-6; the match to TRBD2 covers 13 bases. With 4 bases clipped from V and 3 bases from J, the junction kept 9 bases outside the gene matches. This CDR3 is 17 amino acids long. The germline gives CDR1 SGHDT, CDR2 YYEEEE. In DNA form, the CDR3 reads TGTGCCAGCAGCCCGGGACTAGCGGGACGTTTAAAAGAGACCCAGTACTTC. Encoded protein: CASSPGLAGRLKETQYF.

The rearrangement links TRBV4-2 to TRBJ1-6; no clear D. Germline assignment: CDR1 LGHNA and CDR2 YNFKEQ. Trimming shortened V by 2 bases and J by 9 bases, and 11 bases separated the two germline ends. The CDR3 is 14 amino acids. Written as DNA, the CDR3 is TGTGCCAGCAGCCAACCTAACCCGAGTTCACCCCTCCACTTT. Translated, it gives CASSQPNPSSPLHF.

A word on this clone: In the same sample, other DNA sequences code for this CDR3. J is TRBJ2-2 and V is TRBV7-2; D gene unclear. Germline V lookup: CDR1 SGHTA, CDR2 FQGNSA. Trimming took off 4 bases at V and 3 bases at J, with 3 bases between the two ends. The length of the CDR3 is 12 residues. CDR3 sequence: CASSSYTGELFF. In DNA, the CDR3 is TGTGCCAGCAGCTCTTACACCGGGGAGCTGTTTTTT.